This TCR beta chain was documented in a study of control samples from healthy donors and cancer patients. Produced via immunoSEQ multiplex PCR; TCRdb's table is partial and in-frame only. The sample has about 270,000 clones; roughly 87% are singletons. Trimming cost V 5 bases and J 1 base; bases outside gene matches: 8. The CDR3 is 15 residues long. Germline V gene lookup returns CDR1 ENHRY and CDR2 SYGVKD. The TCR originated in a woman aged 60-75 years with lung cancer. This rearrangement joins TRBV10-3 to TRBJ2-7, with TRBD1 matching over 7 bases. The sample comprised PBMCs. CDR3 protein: CAISSGQGESYEQYF. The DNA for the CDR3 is TGTGCCATCAGTTCGGGGCAGGGGGAGTCCTACGAGCAGTACTTC.